What follows are 22 T cell receptor beta chains derived from one specimen sequenced in a study of T cells in Graves' hyperthyroidism and ophthalmopathy. Amplification of TCR beta CDR3 regions used RNA as the template. HTBI primers drove first-round RT-PCR of the TCR CDR3. MiXCR, run by TCRdb on the multiplex PCR reads, gives a single entry per CDR3 protein. The data contain more than 500,000 distinct CDR3 sequences, about a sixth of them seen just once; the ten biggest clones take up about 3.8%. Source material: blood. The receptors here all came from a woman in her 30s with Graves' hyperthyroidism.

This clonotype was counted many times. CDR3: CASSLVAVLNTEAFF. The DNA for the CDR3 is TGTGCCAGCAGCTTAGTAGCGGTTTTGAACACTGAAGCTTTCTTT. The V gene is TRBV13, the J gene TRBJ1-1; D unresolved. Trimming pared 1 base from V and 0 bases from J, leaving 9 bases between. Germline-derived CDR1 and CDR2 are PRHDT and FYEKMQ (reference sequence). The CDR3 covers 15 residues. The full variable domain, rest sourced from reference TRBV13 and TRBJ1-1, is AAGVIQSPRHLIKEKRETATLKCYPIPRHDTVYWYQQGPGQDPQFLISFYEKMQSDKGSIPDRFSAQQFSDYHSELNMSSLELGDSALYFCASSLVAVLNTEAFFGQGTRLTVV.

The chain uses TRBV11-2 and TRBJ2-4, with D uncertain. The CDR3 length is 15 residues. CDR1 is SGHAT and CDR2 is FQNNGV in the germline V gene. Trimming shortened V by 5 bases and J by 5 bases, and 16 bases separated the two germline ends. The CDR3 is CASSALRVTENIQYF. In DNA form, the CDR3 reads TGTGCCAGCAGCGCCCTTCGGGTTACGGAAAACATTCAGTACTTC.

The genes are TRBV19 and TRBJ2-3; D gene unclear. The CDR3 length is 16 residues. Germline V lookup: CDR1 LNHDA, CDR2 SQIVND (reference sequence). The V gene lost 3 bases and the J gene lost 5 bases, with 18 bases spanning the gap. The CDR3 spells CASSISAVRRQDTQYF. The CDR3 bases are TGTGCCAGTAGTATTTCCGCAGTCCGCCGGCAAGATACGCAGTATTTT.

V and J are TRBV5-6 and TRBJ2-5; tentatively, D is TRBD2 (6 bases). This CDR3 spans 15 amino acids. The V gene's germline CDR1 is SGHDT and CDR2 YYEEEE. V lost 0 bases and J 4 bases, leaving 13 bases between the germline ends. The CDR3 sequence: CASSLVDSGRETQYF. For the CDR3, the DNA is TGTGCCAGCAGCTTGGTGGATAGCGGTCGAGAGACCCAGTACTTC.

This clonotype was found many times. This chain connects TRBV3-1 to TRBJ1-1; the D is unclear. The ends were cut back, 2 bases at V and 11 bases at J, with 15 bases in the middle. In germline, CDR1 is LGHDT, CDR2 YNNKEL (reference sequence). This CDR3 has 13 residues. The CDR3 is CASSQLSEGMAFF. In DNA, the CDR3 is TGTGCCAGCAGCCAACTTTCGGAAGGGATGGCTTTCTTT.

The chain is built from TRBV7-2 and TRBJ2-5, with 12 bases identical to TRBD2. V trimming: 5 bases; J trimming: 4 bases; junction bases outside the gene matches: 8. The CDR3 length is 16 residues. CDR1 and CDR2 from the germline V gene are SGHTA and FQGNSA. The CDR3 nucleotides read TGTGCCAGCAGCCCAGGACTAGCGGGAAAGGGAGAGACCCAGTACTTC. Translating gives CASSPGLAGKGETQYF.

This clonotype came up many times. The chain recombines TRBV18 with TRBJ2-4; no reliable D call. Germline lookup yields CDR1 KGHSH and CDR2 LQKENI. Trimming cost V 0 bases and J 0 bases, with 3 bases left between them. The CDR3 sequence is 14 residues long. CDR3: CASSPPVAKNIQYF. The DNA of the CDR3 is TGTGCCAGCTCACCACCGGTAGCCAAAAACATTCAGTACTTC.

This clonotype has a handful of counts. J is TRBJ2-1 and V is TRBV13, with TRBD2 identical over 14 bases. Trimming cost V 5 bases and J 9 bases; bases outside gene matches: 12. CDR3 length: 17 amino acids. The V gene's germline CDR1 is PRHDT and CDR2 FYEKMQ (reference sequence). CDR3 in amino acids: CASSEIGTSGSYTEQFF. The CDR3 DNA reads TGTGCCAGCAGCGAAATCGGGACTAGCGGGAGTTATACTGAGCAGTTCTTC. Together with reference TRBV13 and TRBJ2-1, the CDR3 gives the full variable domain: AAGVIQSPRHLIKEKRETATLKCYPIPRHDTVYWYQQGPGQDPQFLISFYEKMQSDKGSIPDRFSAQQFSDYHSELNMSSLELGDSALYFCASSEIGTSGSYTEQFFGPGTRLTVL.

This sequence joins TRBV28 and TRBJ2-7, with 8 bases that match TRBD1. Unmatched junction bases numbered 9, after V lost 7 bases and J lost 4 bases. This CDR3 region has 14 residues. Germline loops: CDR1 MDHEN, CDR2 SYDVKM. In nucleotides, the CDR3 is TGTGCCAGCATAAGGGACACAGGGGGTTACGAGCAGTACTTC. Its protein is CASIRDTGGYEQYF.

The chain joins TRBV19 to TRBJ1-1; the match to TRBD1 covers 8 bases. Trimming cost V 5 bases and J 2 bases; bases outside gene matches: 7. CDR1 LNHDA and CDR2 SQIVND come from the germline V gene (reference sequence). The CDR3 is 15 amino acids. This chain's CDR3 is CASSWTGNGNTEAFF. CDR3 nucleotides: TGTGCCAGTAGTTGGACAGGGAACGGCAACACTGAAGCTTTCTTT.

This clonotype was recorded many times. The V and J genes are TRBV27 and TRBJ2-3; tentatively, D is TRBD1 (5 bases). V lost 5 bases and J 7 bases, leaving 22 bases between the germline ends. This CDR3 has 16 residues. Per the germline V gene, CDR1 is MNHEY and CDR2 is SMNVEV (reference sequence). Written as DNA, the CDR3 is TGTGCCAGCAGTGGGGCCCGTTCCTCTGGGCGTCATACGCAGTATTTT. It translates to CASSGARSSGRHTQYF.

The chain is built from TRBV19 and TRBJ1-6; TRBD1 might be the D (6 bases). Germline loops: CDR1 LNHDA, CDR2 SQIVND (reference sequence). The V end lost 2 bases, the J end lost 7 bases, and 9 bases lay between the germline ends. CDR3 length equals 14 residues. CDR3 DNA: TGTGCCAGTAGTATAAGACAGGCCAATTCACCCCTCCACTTT. Translation: CASSIRQANSPLHF.

In its sample, this clonotype was seen once. The chain employs TRBV2 and TRBJ2-1, with 9 positions matching TRBD1. The germline V gene has CDR1 SNHLY and CDR2 FYNNEI. The J segment lost 4 bases and the V segment lost 7 bases, leaving 8 bases of the junction unmatched. The CDR3 has 15 residues. The CDR3 DNA reads TGTGCCAGCACCCCGGGACAGGGAGCTTACAATGAGCAGTTCTTC. Translating gives CASTPGQGAYNEQFF.

This clonotype was counted only a few times. The genes are TRBV13 and TRBJ2-5; 11 bases align to TRBD1. Germline V gives CDR1 PRHDT, CDR2 FYEKMQ (reference sequence). The junction had 14 bases not matched to a gene; V was cut back by 2 bases and J by 6 bases. The length of the CDR3 is 18 residues. The CDR3 reads CASSLWGIEDRGRKTQYF. The CDR3 bases are TGTGCCAGCAGCTTATGGGGGATAGAGGACAGGGGGCGGAAGACCCAGTACTTC.

This sequence joins TRBV5-6 and TRBJ1-2, with 7 bases matching TRBD1. Germline V gives CDR1 SGHDT, CDR2 YYEEEE. Trimming at V came to 3 bases and at J to 5 bases, leaving 7 bases not matched to a gene. CDR3 size: 14 residues. CDR3 nucleotide sequence: TGTGCCAGCAGCTCCGACAGGGCCTATTATGGCTACACCTTC. Translating it yields CASSSDRAYYGYTF.

This clonotype was found many times. The chain links TRBV5-1 to TRBJ1-2, with unresolved D. V was shortened by 0 bases and J by 5 bases, with 11 bases between the two germline ends. Germline CDR1 SGHRS, CDR2 YFSETQ. The CDR3 contains 14 residues. The CDR3 is CASSLAPGTYGYTF. The CDR3 region has the DNA TGCGCCAGCAGCTTGGCCCCCGGAACTTATGGCTACACCTTC.

The CDR3 bases are TGTGCCAGCAGACCGACCGGGACTAGCGTTTACAATGAGCAGTTCTTC. Amino acids: CASRPTGTSVYNEQFF. This chain connects TRBV12-3 or TRBV12-4 to TRBJ2-1, with TRBD2 identical over 10 bases. The V gene end was trimmed by 6 bases and the J gene end by 4 bases; junction bases not matched to a gene: 9. CDR3 length equals 16 residues.

This clonotype was counted many times. The genes are TRBV7-9 and TRBJ2-3; the D gene is possibly TRBD2 (6 bases). Looked up from germline, CDR1 is SEHNR and CDR2 is FQNEAQ (reference sequence). This CDR3 is built from 15 residues. The ends were cut back, 5 bases at V and 2 bases at J, with 14 bases in the middle. CDR3 residues: CASSVGTAATDTQYF. For the CDR3, the DNA is TGTGCCAGCAGCGTCGGGACTGCCGCCACAGATACGCAGTATTTT.

Comments on this clonotype: The junction differs from germline at one of its ends, possibly a read error. The V gene is TRBV20-1, the J gene TRBJ2-7; D gene ambiguous. Germline lookup yields CDR1 DFQATT and CDR2 SNEGSKA (reference sequence). The CDR3 has 11 residues. CDR3 loop: CSASGGYGQYF. For the CDR3, the DNA is TGCAGCGCCTCCGGCGGCTACGGGCAGTACTTC.

The chain uses TRBV20-1 and TRBJ2-4; 8 bases map to TRBD2. The trim removed 5 bases at V and 8 bases at J, leaving 26 bases unmatched. The V gene's germline CDR1 is DFQATT and CDR2 SNEGSKA (reference sequence). The CDR3 length is 19 residues. The CDR3 loop reads CSAQPGGTGTSSSEDIQYF. In nucleotides, the CDR3 is TGCAGTGCTCAACCCGGAGGAACCGGGACTAGTTCGTCAGAGGACATTCAGTACTTC.

About this clonotype itself: Just one base apart from a much larger clone, this may be a read error. The chain carries TRBV12-3 or TRBV12-4 and TRBJ2-1; D is unresolved. The CDR3 spans 14 residues. CDR3 coding DNA: TGTGGCAGCAGTTTAACCCTAACTTACAATGAGCAGTTCTTC. Protein product: CGSSLTLTYNEQFF.

This clonotype was found many times. The chain carries TRBV6-2 or TRBV6-3 and TRBJ2-5; D ambiguous. Germline values: CDR1 MNHEY, CDR2 SVGEGT. V lost 6 bases, J lost 5 bases, and 4 bases lay in between. The CDR3 consists of 10 residues. The CDR3 loop is CASRKETQYF. The CDR3 DNA reads as TGTGCCAGCAGAAAGGAGACCCAGTACTTC.